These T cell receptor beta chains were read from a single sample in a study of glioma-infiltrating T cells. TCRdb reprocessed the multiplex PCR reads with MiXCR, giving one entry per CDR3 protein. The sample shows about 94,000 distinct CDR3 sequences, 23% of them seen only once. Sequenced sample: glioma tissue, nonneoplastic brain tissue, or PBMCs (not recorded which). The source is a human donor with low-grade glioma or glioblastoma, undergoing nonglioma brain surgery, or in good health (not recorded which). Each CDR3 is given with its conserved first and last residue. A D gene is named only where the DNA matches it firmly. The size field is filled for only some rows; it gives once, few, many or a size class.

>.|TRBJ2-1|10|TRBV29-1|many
TGCAGCGTTTTTTGGATAGAGCAGTTCTTC
CSVFWIEQFF
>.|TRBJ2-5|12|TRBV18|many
TGTGCCAGCTCACCTGGACAAGAGACCCAGTACTTC
CASSPGQETQYF
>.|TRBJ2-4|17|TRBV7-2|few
TGTGCCAGCAGCTTAGGTCCCGCGGGAATAGCCAAAAACATTCAGTACTTC
CASSLGPAGIAKNIQYF
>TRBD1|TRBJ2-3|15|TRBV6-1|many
TGTGCCAGCTCGTGGATCGGACAGGGGTCAGATACGCAGTATTTT
CASSWIGQGSDTQYF
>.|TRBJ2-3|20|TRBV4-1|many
TGCGCCAGCAGCCCCTCTTCCGGGCGATCCGCGCTAGCGCACACAGATACGCAGTATTTT
CASSPSSGRSALAHTDTQYF
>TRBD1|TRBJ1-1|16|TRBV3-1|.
TGTGTCAGCAGTTTATCGTGGGACAGATTTAACACTGAAGCTTTCTTT
CVSSLSWDRFNTEAFF
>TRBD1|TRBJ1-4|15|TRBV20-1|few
TGCGGTGCTAGAGATCCCGGACAGGGAGGGGAAAAACTGTTTTTT
CGARDPGQGGEKLFF
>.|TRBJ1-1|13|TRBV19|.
TGTGCCAGTAGTAAGAGATTGAACACTGAAGCTTTCTTT
CASSKRLNTEAFF
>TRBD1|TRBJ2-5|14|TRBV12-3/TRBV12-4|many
TGTGCCAGCTCCAAACAGGGGGCTGTAGAGACCCAGTACTTC
CASSKQGAVETQYF
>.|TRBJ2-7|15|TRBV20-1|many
TGCAGTGCTAGAGATCCAGGCAGTTTAACGCGGGAGCAGTACTTC
CSARDPGSLTREQYF
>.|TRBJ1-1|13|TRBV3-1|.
TGTGCCAGCGGCCAAGAACCCTACACTGAAGCTTTCTTT
CASGQEPYTEAFF
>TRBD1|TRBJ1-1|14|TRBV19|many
TGTGCCAGTAGTCCCCAGACAGGGAAGGGAGAAGCTTTCTTT
CASSPQTGKGEAFF
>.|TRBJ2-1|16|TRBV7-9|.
TGTGCCAGCAGCTTAGTTGGAGGTCCCGCCTACAATGAGCAGTTCTTC
CASSLVGGPAYNEQFF
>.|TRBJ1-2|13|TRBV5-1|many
TGCGCCAGCAGCGTTCAGGGCGCCTATGGCTACACCTTC
CASSVQGAYGYTF
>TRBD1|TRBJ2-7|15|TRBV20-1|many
TGCAGTGCTACGGGACAGGGGGCGACAGCCTACGAGCAGTACTTC
CSATGQGATAYEQYF
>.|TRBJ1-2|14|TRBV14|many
TGTGCCAGCAGCCCCCTCGACAGCCGCTATGGCTACACCTTC
CASSPLDSRYGYTF
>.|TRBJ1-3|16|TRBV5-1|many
TGCGCCAGCAGCTTGGAGGGTAGCCGGGGAAAAAACACCATATATTTT
CASSLEGSRGKNTIYF
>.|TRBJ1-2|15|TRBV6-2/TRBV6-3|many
TGTGCCAGCAGTTACTCAAATCGGAGATACTATGGCTACACCTTC
CASSYSNRRYYGYTF
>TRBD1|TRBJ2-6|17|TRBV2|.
TGTGCCAGCACGCCGGACAGGGCGGGCTCTGGGGCCAACGTCCTGACTTTC
CASTPDRAGSGANVLTF
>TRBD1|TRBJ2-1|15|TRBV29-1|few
TGCAGCGTTACTTTGGACAGGTTAAGGGCGAATGAGCAGTTCTTC
CSVTLDRLRANEQFF
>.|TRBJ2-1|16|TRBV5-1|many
TGCGCCAGCAGCTTGGTGTCCAGCGGTCCCTACAATGAGCAGTTCTTC
CASSLVSSGPYNEQFF